This is a list of T cell receptor beta chains from one sample in a study of cytomegalovirus exposure and HLA in healthy donors. Clones were read by immunoSEQ multiplex PCR, and TCRdb kept only the in-frame ones, dropping some. The table shows 100,000 to 150,000 clones, with roughly a tenth occurring only once. Sequencing was done on a sample of PBMCs. The receptors come from a woman aged 18-30 years in good health and CMV-seropositive. Both conserved end residues are part of each CDR3. The D gene is left open where the match is weak. Clone sizes are given selectively: once, few, many, or a class where the clone is expanded.

cdr3_aa cdr3_nt clone_size d_call j_call v_call
CASSGGQGATYEQYF TGTGCCAGCAGTGGGGGACAGGGGGCGACCTACGAGCAGTACTTC few TRBD1 TRBJ2-7 TRBV6-5
CASRASPGGSNQPQHF TGTGCCAGTCGGGCCTCTCCCGGGGGAAGCAATCAGCCCCAGCATTTT few - TRBJ1-5 TRBV27
CASSLEAGGGYEQFF TGTGCCAGCAGCTTAGAGGCGGGAGGGGGCTATGAGCAGTTCTTC few TRBD2 TRBJ2-1 TRBV7-8
CASSPSASVHEQFF TGTGCCAGCAGTCCCTCGGCTAGTGTCCATGAGCAGTTCTTC - - TRBJ2-1 TRBV6-5
CASSSQGGELSGNTIYF TGTGCCAGCAGCTCCCAGGGCGGGGAGCTCTCTGGAAACACCATATATTTT - - TRBJ1-3 TRBV9
CASSWTSGTFSYEQYF TGCGCCAGCAGTTGGACTAGCGGGACGTTCTCCTACGAGCAGTACTTC few TRBD2 TRBJ2-7 TRBV10-2
CSANRDEQFF TGCAGTGCTAACCGAGATGAGCAGTTCTTC - - TRBJ2-1 TRBV20-1
CASLGVSSYNEQFF TGTGCCAGCTTAGGGGTTAGCTCCTACAATGAGCAGTTCTTC - - TRBJ2-1 TRBV2
CASSLVSGAPNTGELFF TGTGCCAGCAGCTTAGTTTCAGGGGCCCCGAACACCGGGGAGCTGTTTTTT few - TRBJ2-2 TRBV5-4
CASSQPGGTEAFF TGCGCCAGCAGCCAACCAGGGGGCACTGAAGCTTTCTTT few TRBD1 TRBJ1-1 TRBV4-1
CASGDGNTIYF TGTGCCAGCGGAGACGGAAACACCATATATTTT - - TRBJ1-3 TRBV9
CAISDGTGNEAFF TGTGCCATCAGTGATGGGACAGGGAATGAAGCTTTCTTT - TRBD1 TRBJ1-1 TRBV10-3
CASSLGTGGNYGYTF TGTGCCAGCAGTCTCGGGACAGGGGGTAACTATGGCTACACCTTC - TRBD1 TRBJ1-2 TRBV11-2
CANIGQGRAKNIQYF TGTGCCAACATTGGACAGGGGAGGGCCAAAAACATTCAGTACTTC - TRBD1 TRBJ2-4 TRBV6-5
CASGRQANTEAFF TGTGCCAGCGGACGACAGGCGAACACTGAGGCTTTCTTT - - TRBJ1-1 TRBV4-2
CASSHLGLELDEQFF TGCGCCAGCAGCCACCTCGGACTAGAACTCGATGAGCAGTTCTTC - TRBD2 TRBJ2-1 TRBV4-1
CASSEGQMNTEAFF TGTGCCAGCAGTGAAGGACAGATGAACACTGAAGCTTTCTTT - - TRBJ1-1 TRBV2
CASSLGGTGGEKLFF TGTGCCAGCAGTTTGGGGGGGACAGGGGGGGAAAAACTGTTTTTT few TRBD1 TRBJ1-4 TRBV28
CASSKEAGGPYEQYF TGTGCCAGCAGTAAGGAAGCGGGAGGGCCCTACGAGCAGTACTTC once TRBD2 TRBJ2-7 TRBV11-2
CASSFSLGLPKEDTQYF TGTGCCAGCAGTTTTTCTCTGGGACTCCCGAAAGAAGATACGCAGTATTTT few - TRBJ2-3 TRBV28
CASSEGWAGVEQYF TGTGCCAGCAGTGAAGGTTGGGCGGGCGTCGAGCAGTACTTC few - TRBJ2-7 TRBV2
CASSEAPVLSYEQYF TGTGCCAGCAGTGAAGCGCCCGTTCTGAGCTACGAGCAGTACTTC few - TRBJ2-7 TRBV6-1
CASNNAKQGYQPQHF TGTGCCAGTAATAACGCTAAGCAGGGGTATCAGCCCCAGCATTTT - - TRBJ1-5 TRBV19
CASSLGQPNNEQFF TGTGCCAGCAGCTTAGGACAGCCCAACAATGAGCAGTTCTTC few - TRBJ2-1 TRBV7-9
CASSDRGLNTEAFF TGTGCCAGCAGCGACAGGGGGCTGAACACTGAAGCTTTCTTT - TRBD1 TRBJ1-1 TRBV7-9
CASGFGVDSSTDTQYF TGTGCTAGTGGTTTCGGAGTCGACAGTAGCACAGATACGCAGTATTTT few - TRBJ2-3 TRBV12-5
CASSSPIEYSNYGYTF TGTGCCAGCAGTTCGCCTATTGAGTACTCTAACTATGGCTACACCTTC few - TRBJ1-2 TRBV28